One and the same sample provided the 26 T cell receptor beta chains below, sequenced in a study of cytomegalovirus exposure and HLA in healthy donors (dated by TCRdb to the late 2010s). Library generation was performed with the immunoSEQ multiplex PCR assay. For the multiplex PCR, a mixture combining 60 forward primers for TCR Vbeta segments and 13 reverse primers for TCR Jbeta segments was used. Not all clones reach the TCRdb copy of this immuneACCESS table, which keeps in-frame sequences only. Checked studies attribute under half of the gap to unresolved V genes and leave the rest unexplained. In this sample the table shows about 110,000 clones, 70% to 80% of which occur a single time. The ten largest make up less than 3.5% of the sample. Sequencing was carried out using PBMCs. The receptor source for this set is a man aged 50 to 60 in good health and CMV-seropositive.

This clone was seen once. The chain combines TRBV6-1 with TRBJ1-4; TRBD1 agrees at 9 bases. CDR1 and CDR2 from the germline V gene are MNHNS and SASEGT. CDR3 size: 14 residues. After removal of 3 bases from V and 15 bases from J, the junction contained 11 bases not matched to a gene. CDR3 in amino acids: CASSDRDRAVEVFF. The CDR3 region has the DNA TGTGCCAGCAGTGACCGGGACAGGGCCGTCGAGGTGTTTTTT.

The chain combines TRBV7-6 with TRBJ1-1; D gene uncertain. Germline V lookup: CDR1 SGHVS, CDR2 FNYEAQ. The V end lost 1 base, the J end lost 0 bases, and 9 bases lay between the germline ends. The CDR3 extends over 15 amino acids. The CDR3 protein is CASSLDGRMNTEAFF. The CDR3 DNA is TGTGCCAGCAGCTTAGACGGTCGAATGAACACTGAAGCTTTCTTT.

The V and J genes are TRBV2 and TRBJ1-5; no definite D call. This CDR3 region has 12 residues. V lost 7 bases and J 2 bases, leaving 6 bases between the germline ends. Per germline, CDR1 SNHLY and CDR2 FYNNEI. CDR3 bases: TGTGCCAGCATGGGCCGCAATCAGCCCCAGCATTTT. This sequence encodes CASMGRNQPQHF.

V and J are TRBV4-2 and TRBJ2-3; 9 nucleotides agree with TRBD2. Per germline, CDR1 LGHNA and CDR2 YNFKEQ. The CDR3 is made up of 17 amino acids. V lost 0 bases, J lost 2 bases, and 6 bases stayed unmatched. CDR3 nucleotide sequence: TGTGCCAGCAGCCAAGAGGGTGCGGGGGGGGCCACAGATACGCAGTATTTT. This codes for CASSQEGAGGATDTQYF.

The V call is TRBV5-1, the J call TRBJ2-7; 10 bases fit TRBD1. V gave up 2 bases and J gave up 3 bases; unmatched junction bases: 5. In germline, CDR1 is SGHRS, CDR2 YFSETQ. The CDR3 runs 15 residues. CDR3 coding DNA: TGCGCCAGCAGCTTTACGACAGGGGGCATCTACGAGCAGTACTTC. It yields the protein CASSFTTGGIYEQYF.

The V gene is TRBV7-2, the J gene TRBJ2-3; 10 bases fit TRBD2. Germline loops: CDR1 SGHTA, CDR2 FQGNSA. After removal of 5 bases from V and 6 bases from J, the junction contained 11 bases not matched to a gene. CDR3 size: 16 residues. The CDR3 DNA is TGTGCCAGCAGCCCAACCCTAGCGGGGGCATGGGATACGCAGTATTTT. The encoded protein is CASSPTLAGAWDTQYF. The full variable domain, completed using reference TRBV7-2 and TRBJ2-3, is GAGVSQSPSNKVTEKGKDVELRCDPISGHTALYWYRQSLGQGLEFLIYFQGNSAPDKSGLPSDRFSAERTGGSVSTLTIQRTQQEDSAVYLCASSPTLAGAWDTQYFGPGTRLTVL.

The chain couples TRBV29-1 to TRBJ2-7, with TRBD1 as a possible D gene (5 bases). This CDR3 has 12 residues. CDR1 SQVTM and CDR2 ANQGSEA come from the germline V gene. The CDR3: CSAGYSSYEQYF. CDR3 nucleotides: TGCAGTGCAGGGTATTCCTCCTACGAGCAGTACTTC.

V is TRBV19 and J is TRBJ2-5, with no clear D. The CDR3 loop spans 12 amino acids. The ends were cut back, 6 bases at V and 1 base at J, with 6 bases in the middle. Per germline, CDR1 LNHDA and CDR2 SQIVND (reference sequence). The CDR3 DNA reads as TGTGCCAGTAGGAACTTCCAAGAGACCCAGTACTTC. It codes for CASRNFQETQYF.

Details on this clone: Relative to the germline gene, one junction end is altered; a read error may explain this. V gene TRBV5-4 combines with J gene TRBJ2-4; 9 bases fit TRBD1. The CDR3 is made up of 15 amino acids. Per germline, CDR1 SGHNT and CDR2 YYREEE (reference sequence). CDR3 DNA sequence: TGTGCCAGCAGCTCTACAGGGGGCTCTAGGAACAGTCAGTACTTC. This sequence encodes CASSSTGGSRNSQYF. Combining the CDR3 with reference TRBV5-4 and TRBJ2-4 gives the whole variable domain ETGVTQSPTHLIKTRGQQVTLRCSSQSGHNTVSWYQQALGQGPQFIFQYYREEENGRGNFPPRFSGLQFPNYSSELNVNALELDDSALYLCASSSTGGSRNSQYFGAGTRLSVL.

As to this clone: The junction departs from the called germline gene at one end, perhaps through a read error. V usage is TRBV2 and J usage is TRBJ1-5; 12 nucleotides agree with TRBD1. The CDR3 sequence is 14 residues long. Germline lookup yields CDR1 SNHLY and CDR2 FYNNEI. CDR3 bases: TGTGCCAGCGCGGGACAGGGGGCTCGGCAGCCCCGGCATTTT. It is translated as CASAGQGARQPRHF.

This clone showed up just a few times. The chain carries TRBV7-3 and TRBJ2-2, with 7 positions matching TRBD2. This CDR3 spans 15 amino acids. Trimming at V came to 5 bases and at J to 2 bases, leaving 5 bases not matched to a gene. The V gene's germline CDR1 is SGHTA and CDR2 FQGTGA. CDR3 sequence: CASSRSGVNTGELFF. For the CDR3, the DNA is TGTGCCAGCAGCCGCAGCGGGGTTAACACCGGGGAGCTGTTTTTT.

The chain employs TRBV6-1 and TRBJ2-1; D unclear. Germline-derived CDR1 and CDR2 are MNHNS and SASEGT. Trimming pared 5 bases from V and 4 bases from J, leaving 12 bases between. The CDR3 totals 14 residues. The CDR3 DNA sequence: TGTGCCAGCAGTCTTGGTTCAACTTACAATGAGCAGTTCTTC. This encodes CASSLGSTYNEQFF.

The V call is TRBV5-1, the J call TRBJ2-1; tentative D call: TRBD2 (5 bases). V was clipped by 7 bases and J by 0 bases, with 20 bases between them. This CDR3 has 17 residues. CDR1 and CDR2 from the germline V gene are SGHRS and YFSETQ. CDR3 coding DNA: TGCGCCAGCGGCGGGTCTTCGAGAAGATACTCCTACAATGAGCAGTTCTTC. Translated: CASGGSSRRYSYNEQFF.

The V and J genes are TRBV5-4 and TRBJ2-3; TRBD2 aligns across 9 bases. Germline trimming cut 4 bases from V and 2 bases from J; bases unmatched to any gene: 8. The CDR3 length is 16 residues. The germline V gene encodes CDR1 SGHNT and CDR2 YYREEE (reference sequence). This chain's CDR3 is CASSPMRGGNTDTQYF. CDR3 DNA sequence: TGTGCCAGCAGCCCAATGCGGGGGGGCAACACAGATACGCAGTATTTT.

The CDR3 loop reads CASKPSRDRGYEQYF. Here the CDR3 DNA reads TGTGCCAGTAAACCTAGCCGGGACAGGGGCTACGAGCAGTACTTC. The V and J genes are TRBV27 and TRBJ2-7; TRBD1 matches at 10 bases. Germline V CDR1 and CDR2: MNHEY, SMNVEV (reference sequence). The CDR3 extends over 15 amino acids. V shed 9 bases and J 3 bases; nucleotides not matched to a gene: 11.

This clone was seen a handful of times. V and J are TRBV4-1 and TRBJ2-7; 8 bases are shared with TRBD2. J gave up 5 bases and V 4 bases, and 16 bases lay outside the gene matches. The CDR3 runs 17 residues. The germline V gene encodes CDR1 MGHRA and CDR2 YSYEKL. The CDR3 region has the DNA TGCGCCAGCAGCCCAAGGCGGGGGGCGGGAGATCCCCACGAGCAGTACTTC. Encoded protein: CASSPRRGAGDPHEQYF.

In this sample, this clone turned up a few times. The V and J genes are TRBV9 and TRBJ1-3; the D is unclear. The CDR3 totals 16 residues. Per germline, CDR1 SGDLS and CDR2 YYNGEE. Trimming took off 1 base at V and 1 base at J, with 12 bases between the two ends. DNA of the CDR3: TGTGCCAGCAGCGTACATGAGGGATTGTCTGGAAACACCATATATTTT. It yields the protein CASSVHEGLSGNTIYF.

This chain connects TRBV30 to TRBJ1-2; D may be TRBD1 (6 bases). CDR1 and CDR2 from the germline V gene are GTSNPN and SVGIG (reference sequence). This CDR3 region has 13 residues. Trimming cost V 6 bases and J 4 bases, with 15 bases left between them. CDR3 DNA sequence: TGTGCCTGCCATGGGACAAGGATCTATGGCTACACCTTC. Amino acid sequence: CACHGTRIYGYTF.

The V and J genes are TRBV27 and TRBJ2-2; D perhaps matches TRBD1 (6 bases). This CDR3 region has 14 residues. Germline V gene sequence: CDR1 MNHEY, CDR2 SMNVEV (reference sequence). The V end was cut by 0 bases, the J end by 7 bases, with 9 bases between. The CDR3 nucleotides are TGTGCCAGCAGTTTATCACAGGGTAACGGGGAGCTGTTTTTT. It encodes CASSLSQGNGELFF.

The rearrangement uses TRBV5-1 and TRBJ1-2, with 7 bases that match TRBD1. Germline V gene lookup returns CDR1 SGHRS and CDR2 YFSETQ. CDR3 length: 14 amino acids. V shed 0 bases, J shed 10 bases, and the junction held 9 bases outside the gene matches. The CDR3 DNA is TGCGCCAGCAGCTTGGCGGGCCAGGGGGATGTCTACACCTTC. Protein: CASSLAGQGDVYTF.

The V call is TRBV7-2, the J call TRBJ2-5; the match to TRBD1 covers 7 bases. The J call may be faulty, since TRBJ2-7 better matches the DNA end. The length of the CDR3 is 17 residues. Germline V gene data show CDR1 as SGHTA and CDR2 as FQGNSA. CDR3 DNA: TGTGCCAGCAGCTTAGTGGCAGGGGGACCTCTCTCCTACGAGCAGTACTTC. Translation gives CASSLVAGGPLSYEQYF.

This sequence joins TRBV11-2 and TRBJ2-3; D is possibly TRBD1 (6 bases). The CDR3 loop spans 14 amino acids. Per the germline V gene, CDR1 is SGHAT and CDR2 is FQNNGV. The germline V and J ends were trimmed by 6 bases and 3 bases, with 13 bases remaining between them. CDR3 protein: CASSENQGTDTQYF. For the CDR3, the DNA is TGTGCCAGCAGTGAAAATCAGGGGACAGATACGCAGTATTTT.

CDR3 loop: CASSPNAEAAFF. CDR3 nucleotide sequence: TGTGCCAGCAGCCCAAACGCGGAGGCTGCTTTCTTT. J is TRBJ1-1 and V is TRBV9; no clear D. Trimming shortened V by 4 bases and J by 11 bases, and 15 bases separated the two germline ends. Germline V gene lookup returns CDR1 SGDLS and CDR2 YYNGEE. The CDR3 runs 12 residues.

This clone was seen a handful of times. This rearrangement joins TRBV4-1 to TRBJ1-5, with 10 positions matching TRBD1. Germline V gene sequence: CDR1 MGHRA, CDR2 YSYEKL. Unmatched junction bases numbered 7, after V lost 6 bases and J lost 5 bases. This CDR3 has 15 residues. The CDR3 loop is CASSQFGTGDQPQHF. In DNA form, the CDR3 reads TGCGCCAGCAGTCAATTCGGGACAGGGGATCAGCCCCAGCATTTT.

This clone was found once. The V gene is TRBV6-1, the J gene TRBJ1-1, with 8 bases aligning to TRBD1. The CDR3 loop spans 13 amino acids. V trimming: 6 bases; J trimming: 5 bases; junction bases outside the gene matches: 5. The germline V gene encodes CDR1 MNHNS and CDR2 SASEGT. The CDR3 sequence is CASSIQGGTEAFF. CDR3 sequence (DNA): TGTGCCAGCAGCATACAGGGGGGGACTGAAGCTTTCTTT.

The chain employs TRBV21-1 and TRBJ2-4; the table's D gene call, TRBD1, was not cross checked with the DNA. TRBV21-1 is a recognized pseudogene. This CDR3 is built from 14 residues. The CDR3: CASSTSGYKNIQYF. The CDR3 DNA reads TGTGCCAGCAGCACCTCAGGGTACAAAAACATTCAGTACTTC.